The TCR beta chain described here comes from a study of shared clonotypes between healthy human individuals. Trimming took off 3 bases at V and 4 bases at J, with 7 bases between the two ends. CDR3 length: 13 residues. The germline V gene has CDR1 MNHNS and CDR2 SASEGT. The data were produced by immunoSEQ multiplex PCR, yet TCRdb's version contains in-frame clones alone and is incomplete. The data hold about 490,000 clones, with about 82% observed a single time. Sequencing was carried out using PBMCs. The chain carries TRBV6-1 and TRBJ1-5; D ambiguous. This TCR came from a middle-aged woman in good health. Some clones in this sample may be carry-over from other donors' samples. The CDR3 loop reads CASSEGGNQPQHF. The CDR3 region has the DNA TGTGCCAGCAGTGAGGGCGGTAATCAGCCCCAGCATTTT.